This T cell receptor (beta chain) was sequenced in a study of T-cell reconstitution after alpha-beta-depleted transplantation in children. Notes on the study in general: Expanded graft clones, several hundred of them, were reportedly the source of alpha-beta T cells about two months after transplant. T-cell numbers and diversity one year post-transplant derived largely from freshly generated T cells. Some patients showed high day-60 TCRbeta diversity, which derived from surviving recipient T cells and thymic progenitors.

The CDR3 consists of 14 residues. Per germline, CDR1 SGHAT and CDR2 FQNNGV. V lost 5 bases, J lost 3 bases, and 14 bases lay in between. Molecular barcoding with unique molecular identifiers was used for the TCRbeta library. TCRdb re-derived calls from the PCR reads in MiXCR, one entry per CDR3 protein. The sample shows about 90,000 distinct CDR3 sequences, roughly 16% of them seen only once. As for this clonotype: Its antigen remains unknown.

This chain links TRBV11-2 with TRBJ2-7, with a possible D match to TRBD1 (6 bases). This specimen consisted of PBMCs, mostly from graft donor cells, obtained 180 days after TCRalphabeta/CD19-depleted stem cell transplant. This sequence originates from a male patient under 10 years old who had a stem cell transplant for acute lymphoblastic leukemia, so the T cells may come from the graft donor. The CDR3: CASSLFQGYYEQYF. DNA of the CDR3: TGTGCCAGCAGCCTTTTCCAGGGGTACTACGAGCAGTACTTC.